This T cell receptor beta chain was captured in a study of a mutant IDH1 vaccine in newly diagnosed glioma. Study-level background: Before enrollment, the patients had been treated with radiotherapy alone, temozolomide alone, or both together. Most of them had received both.

The V end lost 0 bases, the J end lost 2 bases, and 7 bases lay between the germline ends. Per germline, CDR1 SGHTS and CDR2 YDEGEE. The CDR3 extends over 14 amino acids. As to this clone: Its specificity is not known.

Specified time point: week 47, end of study. Vaccinated patients received 300 ug of mutant IDH1 20-mer peptide per dose, with topical imiquimod. Sequencing was performed with immunoSEQ multiplex PCR; in TCRdb, only in-frame clones are kept and a portion is missing. This table holds 60,000 to 65,000 clones, around 83% found once. This chain uses TRBV5-8 with TRBJ2-3; D perhaps matches TRBD2 (5 bases). The sample consisted of PBMCs, taken from a glioma patient whose treatment included an IDH1 peptide vaccine. This receptor was identified in a man aged 30-40 years with glioma. The CDR3 is CASSLGENTDTQYF. CDR3 DNA sequence: TGTGCCAGCAGCTTGGGGGAGAACACAGATACGCAGTATTTT.